This T cell receptor (beta chain) comes out of a study of blood T cell repertoires in COVID-19. Across the study: The United States, Italy and Spain were the sources of the acute and convalescent COVID-19 samples. The cDNA or gDNA used as material had been derived from T cells, B-cell-depleted T cells, or PBMCs.

Original handling: Amplifying reference gene primers gave estimates of nucleated cell counts. This table comes from immunoSEQ multiplex PCR, and its TCRdb copy is limited to in-frame clones, with some not included. That table supplies the V and J calls and clone size; D and trimming were determined from the DNA. The profile shows fewer than 120,000 clones, about 90% of them singletons. Only one count was recorded for this clone. The CDR3 covers 15 residues. Germline V gene lookup returns CDR1 SEHNR and CDR2 FQNEAQ (reference sequence). The V and J ends lost 5 bases and 3 bases, in that order; junction bases with no gene match: 9.

The sample consisted of peripheral blood. J is TRBJ2-7 and V is TRBV7-9; the match to TRBD2 covers 8 bases. The origin of this receptor is a human donor in a cohort sampled during active COVID-19. The CDR3 reads CASSQSSGGIYEQYF. The CDR3 DNA follows: TGTGCCAGCAGCCAGTCCTCGGGGGGGATCTACGAGCAGTACTTC.